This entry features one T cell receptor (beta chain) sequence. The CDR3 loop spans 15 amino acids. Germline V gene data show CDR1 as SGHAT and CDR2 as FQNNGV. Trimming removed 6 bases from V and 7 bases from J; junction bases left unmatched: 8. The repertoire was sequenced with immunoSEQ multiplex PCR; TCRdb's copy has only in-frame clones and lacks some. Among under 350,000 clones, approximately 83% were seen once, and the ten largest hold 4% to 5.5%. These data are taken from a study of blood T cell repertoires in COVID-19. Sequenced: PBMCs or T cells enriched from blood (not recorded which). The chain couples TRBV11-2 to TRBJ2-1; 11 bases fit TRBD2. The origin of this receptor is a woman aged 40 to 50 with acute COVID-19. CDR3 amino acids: CASSLLAGDMNEQFF. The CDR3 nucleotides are TGTGCCAGCAGTTTACTAGCGGGAGACATGAATGAGCAGTTCTTC.